This is a list of T cell receptor beta chains from one sample in a study of Graves' ophthalmopathy and Graves' hyperthyroidism. A single record per CDR3 protein comes from TCRdb applying MiXCR to the multiplex PCR reads. The data hold some 240,000 distinct CDR3 sequences, with around 45% observed a single time. The specimen was peripheral blood. Receptors originate from an adult man with Graves' ophthalmopathy. Each CDR3 is given with its conserved first and last residue. A D gene is named only where the DNA matches it firmly. The listing skips clone size in some rows; elsewhere it reads once, few, many or a size class.

TRBV2	.	TRBJ1-4	.	CASKLDSPTNEKLFF	TGTGCCAGCAAATTAGACAGTCCAACTAATGAAAAACTGTTTTTT
TRBV20-1	.	TRBJ2-2	TRBD2	CSAGDRGASGYTGELFF	TGCAGTGCTGGAGATCGAGGGGCTAGCGGATACACCGGGGAGCTGTTTTTT
TRBV10-3	.	TRBJ2-2	.	CAISAADGNTGELFF	TGTGCCATCAGTGCTGCCGATGGGAACACCGGGGAGCTGTTTTTT
TRBV5-8	.	TRBJ2-7	TRBD1	CASSSPGQGSYEQYF	TGTGCCAGCAGCTCGCCGGGACAGGGTTCCTACGAGCAGTACTTC
TRBV7-9	.	TRBJ2-2	TRBD2	CASSRAGPNTGELFF	TGTGCCAGCAGCCGAGCGGGACCGAACACCGGGGAGCTGTTTTTT
TRBV6-1	many	TRBJ2-7	.	CASSVQVGLYEQYF	TGTGCCAGCAGTGTACAGGTGGGGCTCTACGAGCAGTACTTC
TRBV2	.	TRBJ2-7	.	CASKKGRMDEQYF	TGTGCCAGCAAGAAGGGACGGATGGACGAGCAGTACTTC
TRBV13	.	TRBJ2-7	TRBD2	CASSTRRLAGVEQYF	TGTGCCAGCAGCACCCGGAGACTAGCGGGGGTTGAGCAGTACTTC
TRBV5-1	.	TRBJ2-7	.	CASSAQGEDGRREQYF	TGCGCCAGCAGCGCACAGGGAGAGGACGGGCGTCGCGAGCAGTACTTC
TRBV9	few	TRBJ2-5	.	CASSAEGGRGETQYF	TGTGCCAGCAGCGCCGAAGGGGGGAGAGGAGAGACCCAGTACTTC
TRBV20-1	.	TRBJ1-4	TRBD1	CSASSTLLGQGGGREEKLFF	TGCAGTGCTTCGAGTACCCTCCTTGGACAGGGGGGTGGGCGTGAGGAAAAACTGTTTTTT
TRBV5-8	.	TRBJ1-4	TRBD1	CASSLAYRGLDEKLFF	TGTGCCAGCAGCTTGGCATACAGGGGGTTAGATGAAAAACTGTTTTTT
TRBV10-3	few	TRBJ1-2	.	CAISEGTGRAYGYTF	TGTGCCATCAGTGAAGGCACAGGGAGGGCCTATGGCTACACCTTC
TRBV5-6	.	TRBJ1-2	.	CASSFRPNERDGYTF	TGTGCCAGCAGCTTTCGGCCGAACGAAAGGGATGGCTACACCTTC
TRBV2	.	TRBJ2-2	.	CASSSPRVTGELFF	TGTGCCAGCAGTTCGCCGAGGGTTACCGGGGAGCTGTTTTTT
TRBV7-9	.	TRBJ1-1	.	CASSPVGAMNTEAFF	TGTGCCAGCAGCCCAGTTGGGGCAATGAACACTGAAGCTTTCTTT
TRBV29-1	few	TRBJ2-7	TRBD2	CSVERLAGYEQYF	TGCAGCGTTGAACGACTAGCGGGCTACGAGCAGTACTTC
TRBV13	.	TRBJ2-7	TRBD2	CASTPGTSGRTDSYEQYF	TGTGCCAGCACCCCTGGCACTAGCGGGAGGACCGACTCCTACGAGCAGTACTTC
TRBV19	.	TRBJ1-5	.	CASTARNSNQPQHF	TGTGCCAGTACGGCCCGGAACAGCAATCAGCCCCAGCATTTT
TRBV20-1	.	TRBJ2-7	.	CSARFSSDYEQYF	TGCAGTGCTAGGTTTAGCTCCGACTACGAGCAGTACTTC
TRBV2	.	TRBJ1-1	TRBD1	CASSLTGTGNAAFF	TGTGCCAGCAGTTTAACCGGGACAGGGAACGCAGCTTTCTTT
TRBV10-2	few	TRBJ2-7	.	CASSEGPPGEQYF	TGCGCCAGCAGTGAGGGACCTCCTGGCGAGCAGTACTTC
TRBV7-9	.	TRBJ1-2	.	CASSHGQTNYGYTF	TGTGCCAGCAGCCACGGTCAGACTAACTATGGCTACACCTTC
TRBV20-1	.	TRBJ1-5	.	CSAPGLDRETQHF	TGCAGTGCCCCGGGACTAGATAGGGAGACCCAGCATTTT
TRBV12-3/TRBV12-4	.	TRBJ2-7	TRBD1	CASSSPGQGTYEQYF	TGTGCCAGCAGTTCACCGGGACAGGGGACCTACGAGCAGTACTTC
TRBV10-1	.	TRBJ2-5	TRBD2	CASSEGPAGGSETQYF	TGCGCCAGCAGTGAGGGGCCAGCGGGGGGGTCGGAGACCCAGTACTTC
TRBV29-1	few	TRBJ1-4	.	CSVEGRADEKLFF	TGCAGCGTTGAAGGCAGGGCGGACGAAAAACTGTTTTTT
TRBV5-4	few	TRBJ2-5	.	CASSSSDRRETQYF	TGTGCCAGCAGCTCCTCCGACAGACGAGAGACCCAGTACTTC
TRBV7-9	many	TRBJ2-7	TRBD1	CASSSEGTVHEQYF	TGTGCCAGCAGCTCCGAAGGGACAGTCCACGAGCAGTACTTC
TRBV10-3	.	TRBJ1-6	.	CAISPGRNNSPLHF	TGTGCCATCAGTCCGGGACGGAATAATTCACCCCTCCACTTT
TRBV20-1	few	TRBJ2-7	TRBD2	CSARALGTSDYEQYF	TGCAGTGCTAGAGCCCTTGGGACTAGCGACTACGAGCAGTACTTC
TRBV28	.	TRBJ2-7	.	CASRDRRGSYEQYF	TGTGCCAGCAGGGACCGAAGAGGTTCCTACGAGCAGTACTTC
TRBV7-9	.	TRBJ2-2	TRBD2	CASSPSRARHGRGELFF	TGTGCCAGCAGCCCAAGCCGGGCCCGTCACGGGAGGGGGGAGCTGTTTTTT
TRBV5-1	.	TRBJ2-1	TRBD2	CASRPLGLAVYNEQFF	TGCGCCAGCAGACCCCTGGGCCTAGCGGTCTACAATGAGCAGTTCTTC
TRBV5-5	.	TRBJ1-3	.	CASSSVVPSGNTIYF	TGTGCCAGCAGTTCCGTGGTACCATCTGGAAACACCATATATTTT
TRBV27	.	TRBJ1-6	.	CASSLSSGGGSPLHF	TGTGCCAGCAGTTTATCCAGCGGGGGAGGTTCACCCCTCCACTTT
TRBV29-1	many	TRBJ1-2	.	CSVPTGYGYTF	TGCAGCGTTCCGACAGGCTATGGCTACACCTTC
TRBV9	few	TRBJ2-7	.	CASSPRLGGEQYF	TGTGCCAGCAGCCCCCGGCTAGGAGGCGAGCAGTACTTC
TRBV7-3	few	TRBJ2-7	TRBD2	CASSWTGGAGGSYEQYF	TGTGCCAGCAGTTGGACGGGAGGGGCTGGTGGGTCCTACGAGCAGTACTTC
TRBV7-2	few	TRBJ2-2	TRBD1	CASSLGGTGNTGELFF	TGTGCCAGCAGCTTAGGGGGGACAGGGAACACCGGGGAGCTGTTTTTT
TRBV19	few	TRBJ2-7	.	CASTRRAQGPTYEQYF	TGTGCCAGTACCCGGAGGGCACAGGGCCCTACCTACGAGCAGTACTTC
TRBV14	few	TRBJ2-6	.	CASREIGANVLTF	TGTGCCAGCAGGGAAATAGGGGCCAACGTCCTGACTTTC
TRBV7-9	few	TRBJ1-5	TRBD1	CASSPSGTDGQPQHF	TGTGCCAGCAGCCCCTCCGGGACAGACGGTCAGCCCCAGCATTTT
TRBV20-1	.	TRBJ1-1	.	CSARRGAMNTEAFF	TGCAGTGCTAGACGGGGAGCAATGAACACTGAAGCTTTCTTT
TRBV10-3	.	TRBJ1-5	.	CAISEQGEGNQPQHF	TGTGCCATCAGTGAACAGGGTGAGGGCAATCAGCCCCAGCATTTT
TRBV2	once	TRBJ2-7	TRBD1	CASTGQGNEQYF	TGTGCCAGCACTGGACAGGGAAACGAGCAGTACTTC
TRBV20-1	.	TRBJ1-3	.	CSARGPVGNTIYF	TGCAGTGCTAGAGGTCCGGTTGGAAACACCATATATTTT
TRBV29-1	.	TRBJ1-2	TRBD1	CSQGTGEWYGYTF	TGCAGCCAAGGGACAGGGGAGTGGTATGGCTACACCTTC
TRBV5-6	.	TRBJ2-7	TRBD1	CASSLGDSIYEQYF	TGTGCCAGCAGCTTGGGGGACAGCATCTACGAGCAGTACTTC
TRBV28	few	TRBJ2-7	.	CASSLQTGHVYF	TGTGCCAGCAGTCTCCAGACGGGCCATGTGTACTTC
TRBV20-1	.	TRBJ2-7	TRBD1	CSARATGGSYEQYF	TGCAGTGCTAGGGCGACAGGGGGTTCCTACGAGCAGTACTTC
TRBV7-8	.	TRBJ1-2	.	CASSQVGGVDYTF	TGTGCCAGCAGCCAAGTTGGGGGGGTCGACTACACCTTC
TRBV5-1	.	TRBJ1-2	.	CASSLAQGTSNYGYTF	TGCGCCAGCAGCTTGGCCCAAGGGACGTCTAACTATGGCTACACCTTC
TRBV28	.	TRBJ2-7	.	CASRPVVGEQYF	TGTGCCAGCAGGCCTGTGGTGGGCGAGCAGTACTTC
TRBV13	.	TRBJ1-1	.	CASNFQQLQPEAFF	TGTGCCAGCAACTTTCAACAGCTCCAACCTGAAGCTTTCTTT
TRBV29-1	few	TRBJ1-4	.	CSVGRVKEKLFF	TGCAGCGTTGGGCGCGTGAAAGAAAAACTGTTTTTT
TRBV20-1	.	TRBJ1-6	.	CSARDGVAAYNSPLHF	TGCAGTGCTAGAGATGGGGTGGCGGCCTATAATTCACCCCTCCACTTT